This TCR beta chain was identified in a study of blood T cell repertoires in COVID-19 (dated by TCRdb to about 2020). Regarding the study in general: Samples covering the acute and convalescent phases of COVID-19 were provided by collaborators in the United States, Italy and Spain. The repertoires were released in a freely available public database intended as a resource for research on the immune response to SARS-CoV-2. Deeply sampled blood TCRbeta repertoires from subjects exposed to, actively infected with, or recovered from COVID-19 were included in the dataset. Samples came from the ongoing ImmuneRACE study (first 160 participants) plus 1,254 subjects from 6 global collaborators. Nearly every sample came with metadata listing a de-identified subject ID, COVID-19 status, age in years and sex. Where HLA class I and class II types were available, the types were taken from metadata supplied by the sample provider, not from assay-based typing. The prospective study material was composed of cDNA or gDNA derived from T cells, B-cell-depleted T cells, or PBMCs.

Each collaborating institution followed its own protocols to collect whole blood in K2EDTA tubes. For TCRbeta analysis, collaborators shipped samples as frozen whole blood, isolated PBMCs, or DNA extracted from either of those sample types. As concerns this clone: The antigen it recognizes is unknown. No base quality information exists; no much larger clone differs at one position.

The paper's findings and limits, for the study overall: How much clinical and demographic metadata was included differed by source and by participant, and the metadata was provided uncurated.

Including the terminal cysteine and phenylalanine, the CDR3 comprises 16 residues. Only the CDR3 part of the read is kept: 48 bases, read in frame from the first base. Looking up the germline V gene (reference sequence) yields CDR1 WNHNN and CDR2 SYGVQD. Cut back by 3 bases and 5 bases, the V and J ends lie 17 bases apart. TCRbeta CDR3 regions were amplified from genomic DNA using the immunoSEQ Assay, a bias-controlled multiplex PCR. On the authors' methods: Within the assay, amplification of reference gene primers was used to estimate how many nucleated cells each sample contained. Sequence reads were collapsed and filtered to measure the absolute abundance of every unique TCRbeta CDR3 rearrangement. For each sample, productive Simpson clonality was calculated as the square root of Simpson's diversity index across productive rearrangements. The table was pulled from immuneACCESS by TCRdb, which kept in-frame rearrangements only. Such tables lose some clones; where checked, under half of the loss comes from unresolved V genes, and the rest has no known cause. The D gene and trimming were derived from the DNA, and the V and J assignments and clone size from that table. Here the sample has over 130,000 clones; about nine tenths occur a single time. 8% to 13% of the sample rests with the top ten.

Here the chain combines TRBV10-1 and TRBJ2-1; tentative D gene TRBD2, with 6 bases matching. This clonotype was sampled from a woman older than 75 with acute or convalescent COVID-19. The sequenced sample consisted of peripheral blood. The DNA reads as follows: TGCGCCAGCAGTGAACTTCCAGGGAGGATAAACAATGAGCAGTTCTTC. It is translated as CASSELPGRINNEQFF.